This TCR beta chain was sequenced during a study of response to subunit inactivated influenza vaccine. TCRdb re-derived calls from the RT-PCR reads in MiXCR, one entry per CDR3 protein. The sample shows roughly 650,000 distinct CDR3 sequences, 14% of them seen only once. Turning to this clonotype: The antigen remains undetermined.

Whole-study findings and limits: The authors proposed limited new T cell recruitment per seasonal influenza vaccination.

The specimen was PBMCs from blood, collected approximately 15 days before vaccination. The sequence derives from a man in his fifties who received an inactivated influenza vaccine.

This CDR3 is CASGRRTNYGYTF. The CDR3 nucleotides read TGTGCCAGCGGGCGACGAACTAACTATGGCTACACCTTC. V is TRBV7-2 and J is TRBJ1-2, with D hard to call. Germline CDR1 reads SGHTA; CDR2 reads FQGNSA. The CDR3 is 13 residues long. The ends were cut back, 8 bases at V and 0 bases at J, with 10 bases in the middle.